This TCR beta chain stems from a study of cytomegalovirus exposure and HLA in healthy donors. For the study at large: The 100 to 150 validation repertoires and the roughly 700 first-cohort repertoires shared a platform, a later analysis reported. Study-level points and caveats: Researchers catalogued around 150 TCR beta chains as cytomegalovirus-associated.

Germline V gene sequence: CDR1 SGHDT, CDR2 YYEEEE. This CDR3 is 16 amino acids long. The V end was cut by 1 base, the J end by 4 bases, with 14 bases between. The table came from immunoSEQ multiplex PCR; TCRdb's copy has only in-frame clones and leaves some out. Of 90,000 to 150,000 clones listed, around 87% were seen once; the top ten hold just under 6.5%. A remark on this clone: What it recognizes is unknown.

It was the approximately 110-subject validation cohort, separate from the roughly 700-subject first cohort, to which the donors belonged. The receptor's source is a woman under 30 in good health and CMV-seropositive. The chain links TRBV5-6 to TRBJ2-2; weak D call: TRBD2 (7 bases). What was sequenced was PBMCs. For the CDR3, the DNA is TGTGCCAGCAGCTTGCGCGGGGGCGCGGGCACCGGGGAGCTGTTTTTT. It codes for CASSLRGGAGTGELFF.